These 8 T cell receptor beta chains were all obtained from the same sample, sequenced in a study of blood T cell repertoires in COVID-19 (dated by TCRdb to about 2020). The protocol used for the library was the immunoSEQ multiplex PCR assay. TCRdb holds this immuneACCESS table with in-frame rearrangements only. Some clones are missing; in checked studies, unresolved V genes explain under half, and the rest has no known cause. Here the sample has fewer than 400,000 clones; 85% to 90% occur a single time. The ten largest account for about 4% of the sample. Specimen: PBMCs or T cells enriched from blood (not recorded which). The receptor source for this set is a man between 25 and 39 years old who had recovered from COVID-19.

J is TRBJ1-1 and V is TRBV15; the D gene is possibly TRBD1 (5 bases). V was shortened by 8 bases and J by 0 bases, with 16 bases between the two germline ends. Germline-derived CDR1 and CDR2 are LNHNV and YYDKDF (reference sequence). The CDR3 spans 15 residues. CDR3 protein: CATRGGVILNTEAFF. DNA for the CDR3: TGTGCCACCCGGGGGGGGGTTATCCTGAACACTGAAGCTTTCTTT.

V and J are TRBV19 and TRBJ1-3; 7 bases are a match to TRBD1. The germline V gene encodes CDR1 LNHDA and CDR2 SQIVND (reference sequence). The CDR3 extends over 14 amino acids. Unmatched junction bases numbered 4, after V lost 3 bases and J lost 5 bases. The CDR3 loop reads CASSIRDRRNTIYF. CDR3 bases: TGTGCCAGTAGTATTAGGGACAGAAGAAACACCATATATTTT.

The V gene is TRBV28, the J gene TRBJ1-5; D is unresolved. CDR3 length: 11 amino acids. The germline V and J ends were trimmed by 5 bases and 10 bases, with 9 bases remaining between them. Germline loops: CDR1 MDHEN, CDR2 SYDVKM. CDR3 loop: CASSVTPPQHF. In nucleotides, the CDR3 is TGTGCCAGCAGTGTAACACCTCCCCAGCATTTT. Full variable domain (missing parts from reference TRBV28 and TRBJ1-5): DVKVTQSSRYLVKRTGEKVFLECVQDMDHENMFWYRQDPGLGLRLIYFSYDVKMKEKGDIPEGYSVSREKKERFSLILESASTNQTSMYLCASSVTPPQHFGDGTRLSIL.

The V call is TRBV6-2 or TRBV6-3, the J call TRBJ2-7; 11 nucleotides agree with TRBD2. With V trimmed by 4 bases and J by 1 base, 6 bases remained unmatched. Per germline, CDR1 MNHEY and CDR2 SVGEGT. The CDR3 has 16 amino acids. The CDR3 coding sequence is TGTGCCAGCAGTTCCATCCGACTAGCGGGGTCCTACGAGCAGTACTTC. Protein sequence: CASSSIRLAGSYEQYF.

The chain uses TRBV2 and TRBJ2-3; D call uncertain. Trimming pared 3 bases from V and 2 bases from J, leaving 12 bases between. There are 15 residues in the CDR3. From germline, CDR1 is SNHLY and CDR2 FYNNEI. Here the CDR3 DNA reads TGTGCCAGCAGTGACATTATAGTGGTCACAGATACGCAGTATTTT. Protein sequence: CASSDIIVVTDTQYF.

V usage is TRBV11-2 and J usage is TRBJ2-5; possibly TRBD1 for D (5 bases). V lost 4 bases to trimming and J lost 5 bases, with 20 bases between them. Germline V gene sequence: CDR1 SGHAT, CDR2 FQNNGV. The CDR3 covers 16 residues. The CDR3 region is CASSSLTGEGLETQYF. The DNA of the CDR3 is TGTGCCAGCAGCTCTTTAACAGGTGAAGGTTTGGAGACCCAGTACTTC.

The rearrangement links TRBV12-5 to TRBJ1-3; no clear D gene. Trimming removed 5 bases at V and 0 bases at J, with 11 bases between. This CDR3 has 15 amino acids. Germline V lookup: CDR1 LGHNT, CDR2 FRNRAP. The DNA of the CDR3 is TGTGCTAGTGGTGGGAGTGGGCTCTCTGGAAACACCATATATTTT. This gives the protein CASGGSGLSGNTIYF.

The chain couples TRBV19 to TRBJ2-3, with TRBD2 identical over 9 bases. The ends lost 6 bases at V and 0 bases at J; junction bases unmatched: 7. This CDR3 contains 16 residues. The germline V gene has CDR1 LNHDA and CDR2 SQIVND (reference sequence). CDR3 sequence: CASSLWAGGSTDTQYF. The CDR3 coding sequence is TGTGCCAGTAGCCTCTGGGCGGGAGGGAGCACAGATACGCAGTATTTT.